Shown below are 27 T cell receptor beta chains from a single sample sequenced in a study of blood T cell repertoires in COVID-19. Assay used: immunoSEQ multiplex PCR; TCRdb lists only in-frame clones, some missing. In the table there are around 50,000 clones, 65% to 80% of which are singletons. Sequencing used peripheral blood. These receptors were collected from a human donor with active or convalescent COVID-19. The donor label of this sample is uncertain.

The V and J genes are TRBV6-1 and TRBJ2-7; 7 bases map to TRBD2. CDR1 MNHNS and CDR2 SASEGT come from the germline V gene. The CDR3 loop spans 14 amino acids. J was trimmed by 5 bases and V by 1 base; bases with no gene match: 5. Here the CDR3 reads CASSEGTRFDEQYF. The CDR3, as DNA: TGTGCCAGCAGTGAAGGGACTAGGTTCGACGAGCAGTACTTC.

This clone occurred once. The chain couples TRBV7-8 to TRBJ2-1, with TRBD1 as a possible D gene (5 bases). The V end lost 1 base, the J end lost 9 bases, and 13 bases lay between the germline ends. This CDR3 spans 14 amino acids. CDR1 is SGHVS and CDR2 is FQNEAQ in the germline V gene. CDR3 amino acids: CASSLVPGYSEQFF. DNA for the CDR3: TGTGCCAGCAGCTTAGTTCCAGGGTATAGTGAGCAGTTCTTC.

This chain uses TRBV9 with TRBJ1-1; 9 nucleotides match TRBD1. Germline V gives CDR1 SGDLS, CDR2 YYNGEE. The CDR3 runs 14 residues. The V gene end was trimmed by 3 bases and the J gene end by 5 bases; junction bases not matched to a gene: 5. The CDR3 nucleotides read TGTGCCAGCAGCGCCGGGACAGGGTGGACTGAAGCTTTCTTT. Residues: CASSAGTGWTEAFF.

In this sample, this clone turned up once. The V call is TRBV28, the J call TRBJ1-2, with 8 bases lining up with TRBD1. The V gene's germline CDR1 is MDHEN and CDR2 SYDVKM. V gave up 5 bases and J gave up 8 bases; unmatched junction bases: 10. The CDR3 has 14 amino acids. CDR3 region: CASSIRLGTGGYTF. CDR3 sequence (DNA): TGTGCCAGCAGTATACGGTTAGGGACAGGAGGCTACACCTTC.

The chain carries TRBV19 and TRBJ2-7, with D maybe TRBD2 (7 bases). The germline gives CDR1 LNHDA, CDR2 SQIVND (reference sequence). The CDR3 has 14 amino acids. V was clipped by 5 bases and J by 2 bases, with 13 bases between them. CDR3 sequence: CASSWGGAPYEQYF. CDR3 sequence (DNA): TGTGCCAGTAGTTGGGGGGGCGCCCCCTACGAGCAGTACTTC.

The chain couples TRBV10-1 to TRBJ1-2; D ambiguous. The CDR3 extends over 16 amino acids. Trimming shortened V by 4 bases and J by 1 base, and 16 bases separated the two germline ends. The germline gives CDR1 WNHNN, CDR2 SYGVQD (reference sequence). This CDR3 is CASSGTDERFNYGYTF. The DNA for the CDR3 is TGCGCCAGCAGTGGGACCGACGAGCGGTTTAACTATGGCTACACCTTC.

This clone was recorded many times. This sequence joins TRBV6-2 or TRBV6-3 and TRBJ2-1, with 9 nucleotides matching TRBD1. This CDR3 spans 15 amino acids. V lost 6 bases, J lost 8 bases, and 11 bases stayed unmatched. CDR1 MNHEY and CDR2 SVGEGT come from the germline V gene. The CDR3 spells CASSRTGTGIHEQFF. CDR3 coding DNA: TGTGCCAGCAGCCGAACCGGGACAGGGATACATGAGCAGTTCTTC.

Remarks on this clone: In the same sample, other DNA sequences code for this CDR3. The chain recombines TRBV16 with TRBJ1-5; 9 nucleotides match TRBD1. CDR1 KGHSY and CDR2 FQNENV come from the germline V gene. The length of the CDR3 is 15 residues. With 0 bases clipped from V and 4 bases from J, the junction kept 1 base outside the gene matches. The CDR3 sequence: CASSQSGQGNQPQHF. The CDR3 DNA sequence: TGTGCCAGCAGCCAATCGGGACAGGGAAATCAGCCCCAGCATTTT.

V is TRBV12-3 or TRBV12-4 and J is TRBJ1-1; 8 nucleotides line up with TRBD1. The V and J ends lost 5 bases and 10 bases, in that order; junction bases with no gene match: 3. The CDR3 is made up of 11 amino acids. In DNA form, the CDR3 reads TGTGCCAGCAGTGGAACAGGGGGAGCTTTCTTT. Translating gives CASSGTGGAFF.

The chain carries TRBV6-5 and TRBJ1-2, with 8 bases identical to TRBD1. With 5 bases clipped from V and 3 bases from J, the junction kept 8 bases outside the gene matches. The CDR3 has 15 amino acids. In germline, CDR1 is MNHEY, CDR2 SVGAGI. CDR3 protein: CASSQRRGPHYGYTF. DNA for the CDR3: TGTGCCAGCAGTCAGCGCAGGGGGCCCCACTATGGCTACACCTTC.

V gene TRBV6-6 combines with J gene TRBJ2-7, with 7 nucleotides matching TRBD2. This CDR3 has 16 amino acids. Germline V lookup: CDR1 MNHNY, CDR2 SVGAGI (reference sequence). V trimming: 0 bases; J trimming: 3 bases; junction bases outside the gene matches: 8. Written as DNA, the CDR3 is TGTGCCAGCAGTTACTCGGTGGGAGGGAGAGGCTACGAGCAGTACTTC. It encodes CASSYSVGGRGYEQYF.

This clone occurred once. The CDR3 DNA sequence: TGTGCCAGCAGCCGCTCGAGGGATGACACCGGGGAGCTGTTTTTT. Translation gives CASSRSRDDTGELFF. The chain carries TRBV7-2 and TRBJ2-2; D possibly corresponds to TRBD2 (5 bases). This CDR3 contains 15 residues. In germline, CDR1 is SGHTA, CDR2 FQGNSA. Trimming took off 5 bases at V and 3 bases at J, with 13 bases between the two ends.

This chain links TRBV7-2 with TRBJ2-5; 16 nucleotides match TRBD2. The CDR3 contains 16 residues. Trimming cost V 7 bases and J 7 bases; bases outside gene matches: 9. CDR1 is SGHTA and CDR2 is FQGNSA in the germline V gene. The CDR3 is CASTQGTSGGVRTQYF. The CDR3 DNA is TGTGCCAGCACCCAGGGGACTAGCGGGGGGGTACGGACCCAGTACTTC.

The chain is built from TRBV24-1 and TRBJ2-1; no clear D gene. The CDR3 consists of 14 residues. The germline V and J ends were trimmed by 0 bases and 6 bases, with 8 bases remaining between them. Germline assignment: CDR1 KGHDR and CDR2 SFDVKD. The CDR3 loop is CATSDLFSSNEQFF. In DNA, the CDR3 is TGTGCCACCAGTGATTTGTTCTCGAGCAATGAGCAGTTCTTC.

V is TRBV9 and J is TRBJ2-1; TRBD1 agrees at 8 bases. This CDR3 region has 15 residues. Trimming removed 2 bases from V and 6 bases from J; junction bases left unmatched: 7. The germline CDR1 and CDR2 sequences are SGDLS and YYNGEE. DNA of the CDR3: TGTGCCAGCAGCGTCTCCGGGACAGGTGGCAATGAGCAGTTCTTC. Translating it yields CASSVSGTGGNEQFF.

Only a few counts were recorded for this clone. This chain connects TRBV7-8 to TRBJ2-1; a weak D match, TRBD2 (6 bases). The V and J ends lost 1 base and 7 bases respectively, with 8 bases between them. This CDR3 is 13 amino acids long. Germline V gene lookup returns CDR1 SGHVS and CDR2 FQNEAQ. CDR3 sequence reads: CASSLGRVNEQFF. CDR3 nucleotide sequence: TGTGCCAGCAGCTTAGGGAGGGTAAATGAGCAGTTCTTC.

This rearrangement joins TRBV7-9 to TRBJ1-3, with TRBD1 identical over 8 bases. CDR3 length: 14 residues. Germline CDR1 is SEHNR and CDR2 is FQNEAQ (reference sequence). Unmatched junction bases numbered 13, after V lost 7 bases and J lost 11 bases. CDR3 DNA: TGTGCCAGCACCCCGACAGGGGCGATAAGGGCCATATATTTT. Its translation: CASTPTGAIRAIYF.

The chain uses TRBV4-1 and TRBJ2-3; possibly TRBD2 for D (5 bases). There are 18 residues in the CDR3. CDR1 is MGHRA, CDR2 YSYEKL, per germline. V shed 1 base and J shed 4 bases, with 21 bases lying between them. The CDR3 loop reads CASSQGAASSPSSDTQYF. CDR3 DNA: TGCGCCAGCAGCCAAGGGGCGGCTAGCAGCCCTTCCTCAGATACGCAGTATTTT.

J is TRBJ1-6 and V is TRBV18; 7 positions match TRBD1. CDR1 is KGHSH, CDR2 LQKENI, per germline. CDR3 length equals 16 residues. V lost 3 bases and J lost 8; bases outside the gene matches: 10. The CDR3 DNA reads TGTGCCAGCTCACCCGCGACAGGGTCCTTAGATTCACCCCTCCACTTT. Encoded protein: CASSPATGSLDSPLHF.

This chain uses TRBV11-3 with TRBJ2-3; TRBD2 matches at 10 bases. The germline gives CDR1 SGHNT, CDR2 YENEEA. There are 18 residues in the CDR3. J gave up 7 bases and V 4 bases, and 17 bases lay outside the gene matches. The CDR3 here is CASSSPSAQREGIHTQYF. DNA for the CDR3: TGTGCCAGCAGCTCACCGAGCGCCCAGCGGGAGGGTATCCATACGCAGTATTTT.

V is TRBV9 and J is TRBJ1-3; 7 nucleotides agree with TRBD1. Germline lookup yields CDR1 SGDLS and CDR2 YYNGEE. Trimming cost V 3 bases and J 2 bases; bases outside gene matches: 5. The CDR3 has 15 amino acids. CDR3 residues: CASSDGTAAGNTIYF. Written as DNA, the CDR3 is TGTGCCAGCAGCGACGGGACAGCCGCTGGAAACACCATATATTTT. Full variable domain (remainder filled in from reference TRBV9 and TRBJ1-3): DSGVTQTPKHLITATGQRVTLRCSPRSGDLSVYWYQQSLDQGLQFLIQYYNGEERAKGNILERFSAQQFPDLHSELNLSSLELGDSALYFCASSDGTAAGNTIYFGEGSWLTVV.

The chain carries TRBV6-5 and TRBJ1-5; no firm D call. Germline-derived CDR1 and CDR2 are MNHEY and SVGAGI. Trimming removed 6 bases from V and 6 bases from J, with 15 bases in between. This CDR3 contains 14 residues. The CDR3 DNA reads as TGTGCCAGCAGCGCCGTGAGTCATCTTCAGCCCCAGCATTTT. This codes for CASSAVSHLQPQHF.

The chain recombines TRBV5-1 with TRBJ1-1; no clear D. The ends were cut back, 0 bases at V and 1 base at J, with 7 bases in the middle. This CDR3 contains 14 residues. Germline-derived CDR1 and CDR2 are SGHRS and YFSETQ. CDR3 residues: CASSLGDSNTEAFF. The CDR3 DNA sequence: TGCGCCAGCAGCTTGGGAGACTCGAACACTGAAGCTTTCTTT.

The V call is TRBV5-1, the J call TRBJ2-5; D may be TRBD1 (7 bases). V shed 0 bases and J shed 3 bases, with 18 bases lying between them. The CDR3 is made up of 17 amino acids. Germline V gene data show CDR1 as SGHRS and CDR2 as YFSETQ. The CDR3: CASSLGSGQGGKETQYF. DNA for the CDR3: TGCGCCAGCAGCTTGGGATCGGGGCAGGGGGGTAAAGAGACCCAGTACTTC.

The chain uses TRBV29-1 and TRBJ2-1; 16 bases align to TRBD2. V was clipped by 6 bases and J by 9 bases; unmatched bases: 8. The CDR3 is made up of 15 amino acids. Germline CDR1 SQVTM, CDR2 ANQGSEA. CDR3 DNA: TGCAGCGTGACCGGGACTAGCGGGAGGGGGAGTGAGCAGTTCTTC. This translates into CSVTGTSGRGSEQFF.

This clone was counted a few times. The chain carries TRBV5-1 and TRBJ1-2; D is perhaps TRBD1 (5 bases). With 6 bases removed from V and 2 bases from J, the gap between germline ends came to 5 bases. The CDR3 length is 11 residues. Per the germline V gene, CDR1 is SGHRS and CDR2 is YFSETQ. The CDR3 region is CASTGNYGYTF. The CDR3 bases are TGCGCCAGCACAGGGAACTATGGCTACACCTTC.

The V call is TRBV14, the J call TRBJ2-1; TRBD2 agrees at 8 bases. This CDR3 is 17 amino acids long. The trim removed 0 bases at V and 5 bases at J, leaving 9 bases unmatched. Germline lookup yields CDR1 SGHDN and CDR2 FVKESK. CDR3 bases: TGTGCCAGCAGCCAAGATCTGGGACTAGGGAGGGACAATGAGCAGTTCTTC. Protein: CASSQDLGLGRDNEQFF.